This entry features one TCR beta chain sequence. Germline and junction disagree at one end, which may indicate a read error. The sample is drawn from a study of blood T cells in healthy people across ages. Primed by a sample-barcoded 5' primer and a J-beta primer mix, a second PCR proceeded for about 6 to 11 cycles. TCRdb recomputed calls from the 5' RACE reads with MiXCR, one row per CDR3 protein. The sample holds some 900,000 distinct CDR3 sequences, 29% seen once. This receptor was taken from a woman of 80 years or more in good health. The sequencing sample was made of blood.

The CDR3 sequence: CASSSGTALHNF. The CDR3 DNA reads TGTGCCAGCAGCTCCGGGACAGCCCTCCACAACTTC. The chain uses TRBV7-2 and TRBJ2-5, with TRBD1 identical over 7 bases. The germline gives CDR1 SGHTA, CDR2 FQGNSA. The CDR3 runs to 12 residues.